This T cell receptor beta chain appears in the sequencing data of a study of T cell changes during pregnancy in multiple sclerosis. Assay: immunoSEQ multiplex PCR; the TCRdb copy retains only in-frame clones and omits some. The data contain roughly 63,000 clones, about 92% of them singletons. The TCR was taken from a female donor in good health, enrolled as a control in a pregnancy study. The specimen was peripheral blood, collected in the second trimester of pregnancy.

CDR3 sequence reads: CASSLRNTIYF. In DNA form, the CDR3 reads TGTGCCAGCAGCCTCCGAAACACCATATATTTT. J is TRBJ1-3 and V is TRBV6-1; D is ambiguous. The CDR3 length is 11 residues. Trimming took off 6 bases at V and 5 bases at J, with 5 bases between the two ends. Germline CDR1 reads MNHNS; CDR2 reads SASEGT.